Below are 17 T cell receptor beta chains sequenced from a single sample in a study of preoperative IRX-2 immunotherapy in early breast cancer. Method: immunoSEQ multiplex PCR; TCRdb's copy keeps in-frame clones and lacks some. Of about 43,000 clones listed, about 95% were seen once; the top ten hold over 1.5%. As for treatment: preoperative locoregional IRX-2 cytokine immunotherapy. The sequenced sample was tumor tissue, obtained after IRX-2 immunotherapy. Receptor source: a human donor with breast cancer.

V and J are TRBV5-1 and TRBJ1-1, with 7 bases fitting TRBD1. CDR1 is SGHRS and CDR2 is YFSETQ in the germline V gene. With 3 bases clipped from V and 3 bases from J, the junction kept 2 bases outside the gene matches. This CDR3 contains 13 residues. The CDR3 region has the DNA TGCGCCAGCAGCTCCACAGGGGACACTGAAGCTTTCTTT. It specifies CASSSTGDTEAFF.

The chain has TRBV6-5 and TRBJ2-7; tentatively, D is TRBD1 or TRBD2 (5 bases each). This CDR3 is built from 13 residues. Trimming removed 5 bases at V and 4 bases at J, with 12 bases between. Germline CDR1 and CDR2: MNHEY and SVGAGI. CDR3 protein: CASSTGPIYEQYF. The CDR3 nucleotides are TGTGCCAGCAGTACGGGACCCATTTACGAGCAGTACTTC.

The rearrangement links TRBV9 to TRBJ2-5; 7 bases map to TRBD1. The V gene end was trimmed by 4 bases and the J gene end by 7 bases; junction bases not matched to a gene: 10. Germline CDR1 is SGDLS and CDR2 is YYNGEE. The CDR3 runs 14 residues. As DNA, the CDR3 is TGTGCCAGCAGCCCCGGGACAGCCGCTGGGACCCAGTACTTC. Its translation is CASSPGTAAGTQYF.

Comments on this clone: A junction end diverges from the germline sequence, so it may reflect a read error. The chain joins TRBV2 to TRBJ2-7; a weak D match, TRBD1 (6 bases). Germline assignment: CDR1 SNHLY and CDR2 FYNNEI. CDR3 length equals 10 residues. CDR3 sequence: CASVGQMLNF. CDR3 sequence (DNA): TGTGCCAGCGTAGGACAGATGTTGAACTTC.

V is TRBV28 and J is TRBJ1-2; 7 positions match TRBD1. V shed 3 bases and J 8 bases; nucleotides not matched to a gene: 3. Germline CDR1 MDHEN, CDR2 SYDVKM. The CDR3 is 12 residues long. CDR3 sequence reads: CASSLTGNGYTF. CDR3 DNA: TGTGCCAGCAGTTTGACAGGGAACGGCTACACCTTC.

This chain connects TRBV4-2 to TRBJ2-5, with D possibly being TRBD1 or TRBD2 (5 bases each). Germline V gives CDR1 LGHNA, CDR2 YNFKEQ. This CDR3 spans 14 amino acids. Trimming removed 0 bases at V and 7 bases at J, with 12 bases between. The CDR3 coding sequence is TGTGCCAGCAGCCAAGAACGGGGCCGGGCGACCCAGTACTTC. Amino acid sequence: CASSQERGRATQYF.

The chain couples TRBV2 to TRBJ1-2; D might be TRBD1 (6 bases). This CDR3 has 15 amino acids. Germline values: CDR1 SNHLY, CDR2 FYNNEI. V was trimmed by 7 bases and J by 3 bases, leaving 18 bases between them. The CDR3 sequence is CASNHGGAIHYGYTF. The CDR3, as DNA: TGTGCCAGCAATCACGGGGGGGCAATTCACTATGGCTACACCTTC.

The V and J genes are TRBV7-9 and TRBJ1-2; D is unresolved. Germline CDR1 and CDR2: SEHNR and FQNEAQ (reference sequence). This CDR3 has 14 amino acids. V was shortened by 3 bases and J by 2 bases, with 10 bases between the two germline ends. In nucleotides, the CDR3 is TGTGCCAGCAGCTTTGCAACACCCAACTATGGCTACACCTTC. Encoded protein: CASSFATPNYGYTF.

V is TRBV7-9 and J is TRBJ2-7; perhaps D is TRBD1 or TRBD2 (5 bases each). V lost 3 bases, J lost 0 bases, and 12 bases lay in between. Germline lookup yields CDR1 SEHNR and CDR2 FQNEAQ (reference sequence). This CDR3 has 15 residues. The CDR3 loop reads CASSFGTPSSYEQYF. For the CDR3, the DNA is TGTGCCAGCAGCTTTGGGACCCCGAGCTCCTACGAGCAGTACTTC.

The chain has TRBV6-5 and TRBJ1-2; the match to TRBD1 covers 10 bases. The trim removed 0 bases at V and 8 bases at J, leaving 6 bases unmatched. CDR1 is MNHEY, CDR2 SVGAGI, per germline. The CDR3 runs 15 residues. The CDR3, as DNA: TGTGCCAGCAGTTACTCGAGGGACAGGGGAGACGGCTACACCTTC. This encodes CASSYSRDRGDGYTF.

J is TRBJ2-1 and V is TRBV4-3; the D gene is possibly TRBD2 (5 bases). This CDR3 spans 16 amino acids. CDR1 is LGHNA, CDR2 YSLEER, per germline. Trimming removed 0 bases from V and 8 bases from J, with 17 bases in between. The CDR3 is CASSQDRWARGHEQFF. CDR3 nucleotides: TGCGCCAGCAGCCAAGATAGGTGGGCCCGCGGGCATGAGCAGTTCTTC.

This chain connects TRBV7-3 to TRBJ2-5; 12 bases match TRBD2. There are 15 residues in the CDR3. Trimming removed 4 bases from V and 5 bases from J; junction bases left unmatched: 5. Germline V gene lookup returns CDR1 SGHTA and CDR2 FQGTGA. The CDR3 DNA follows: TGTGCCAGCAGCTCTAGCGGGGGGGCAGGGGAGACCCAGTACTTC. Protein sequence: CASSSSGGAGETQYF.

The chain combines TRBV7-9 with TRBJ1-1, with TRBD1 identical over 7 bases. This CDR3 comprises 13 residues. Germline V gives CDR1 SEHNR, CDR2 FQNEAQ (reference sequence). V trimming: 3 bases; J trimming: 5 bases; junction bases outside the gene matches: 3. The CDR3 here is CASSFEGATEAFF. In DNA, the CDR3 is TGTGCCAGCAGCTTCGAGGGGGCGACTGAAGCTTTCTTT.

Here the CDR3 reads CASTKGQENTGELFF. The CDR3 DNA reads as TGTGCCAGTACAAAGGGACAAGAGAACACCGGGGAGCTGTTTTTT. The chain couples TRBV19 to TRBJ2-2; TRBD1 might be the D (6 bases). Germline assignment: CDR1 LNHDA and CDR2 SQIVND (reference sequence). Trimming removed 7 bases from V and 1 base from J, with 13 bases in between. The CDR3 loop spans 15 amino acids.

There are a few counts of this clone. The J gene is TRBJ1-2, the V gene TRBV18; D possibly corresponds to TRBD1 (6 bases). Deletions cut 5 bases from V and 7 bases from J, with 20 bases between. Germline V gene lookup returns CDR1 KGHSH and CDR2 LQKENI. This CDR3 contains 15 residues. CDR3: CASSDTGRGQSGYTF. CDR3 coding DNA: TGTGCCAGCTCAGATACTGGCAGGGGTCAGAGTGGCTACACCTTC.

This chain connects TRBV28 to TRBJ2-3, with a possible D match to TRBD1 (5 bases). Germline CDR1 and CDR2: MDHEN and SYDVKM. Trimming took off 6 bases at V and 2 bases at J, with 15 bases between the two ends. The length of the CDR3 is 15 residues. The CDR3, as DNA: TGTGCCAGCAGCTACCCGGGCAGGGCCACAGATACGCAGTATTTT. Translation: CASSYPGRATDTQYF. Complete variable domain (other parts from reference TRBV28 and TRBJ2-3): DVKVTQSSRYLVKRTGEKVFLECVQDMDHENMFWYRQDPGLGLRLIYFSYDVKMKEKGDIPEGYSVSREKKERFSLILESASTNQTSMYLCASSYPGRATDTQYFGPGTRLTVL.

The rearrangement links TRBV18 to TRBJ2-5; D uncertain. Trimming removed 4 bases at V and 2 bases at J, with 14 bases between. From germline, CDR1 is KGHSH and CDR2 LQKENI. This CDR3 contains 15 residues. The CDR3 DNA reads TGTGCCAGCTCACAGGCCGGCTCTTTGCAAGAGACCCAGTACTTC. As protein: CASSQAGSLQETQYF. Supplemented by reference TRBV18 and TRBJ2-5, the full variable domain reads NAGVMQNPRHLVRRRGQEARLRCSPMKGHSHVYWYRQLPEEGLKFMVYLQKENIIDESGMPKERFSAEFPKEGPSILRIQQVVRGDSAAYFCASSQAGSLQETQYFGPGTRLLVL.